This T cell receptor (beta chain) emerged from a study of CD8 T cells in Susac syndrome. A single count supports this clonotype. RNA in amounts of about 0.5 to 1 ug was reverse transcribed with random hexamers. MiXCR was run by TCRdb on the immunoSEQ multiplex PCR reads, yielding one entry per CDR3 protein. The data contain around 130,000 distinct CDR3 sequences, 80% of them singletons. This clonotype originated in a human donor with multiple sclerosis. Sequencing was performed on CD8+ T cells from PBMCs.

This CDR3 is CASSSPNRQGDEQYF. DNA of the CDR3: TGCGCCAGCAGCTCACCCAACCGCCAGGGGGACGAGCAGTACTTC. J is TRBJ2-7 and V is TRBV5-1, with TRBD1 matching 7 bases. Germline assignment: CDR1 SGHRS and CDR2 YFSETQ. With V trimmed by 3 bases and J by 5 bases, 11 bases remained unmatched. The CDR3 covers 15 residues.